This TCR beta chain was captured in a study of T cell repertoires in cytomegalovirus infection. A single record per CDR3 protein comes from TCRdb applying MiXCR to the reads. The data show under 350,000 distinct CDR3 sequences, roughly 9.3% seen once. This clonotype has at least ten counts. The antigen remains undetermined. Study observations and caveats: In two of eight donors, the top clonotype was HLA-C-restricted CMV-specific.

Germline V gives CDR1 SEHNR, CDR2 FQNEAQ (reference sequence). Trimming took 1 base from V and 0 from J, leaving 4 bases between them. The CDR3 extends over 15 amino acids. Sequenced: PBMCs. The sequence came from a human donor in good health (CMV status not recorded). Some clones in this sample may be carry-over from other donors' samples. The chain is built from TRBV7-9 and TRBJ2-6, with D unresolved. The CDR3 nucleotides are TGTGCCAGCAGCTTAGAAACCTCTGGGGCCAACGTCCTGACTTTC. This gives the protein CASSLETSGANVLTF.